The 8 T cell receptor beta chains reported below all come from one sample, sequenced in a study of Ad26.COV2.S vaccination and SARS-CoV-2 variants. The table came from immunoSEQ multiplex PCR; TCRdb's copy has only in-frame clones and leaves some out. The sample includes about 390,000 clones, 92% of them seen just once. The treatment is: roughly 18 received Ad26.COV2.S at low or high dose, single or two shots; roughly five received placebo; per-sample allocation not given. On day 63 after the first injection, vaccine and placebo recipients gave samples. Here the sequenced sample was peripheral blood, taken in a trial of Ad26.COV2.S vaccine versus placebo. All receptors come from a person between 18 and 65 years old who received the Ad26.COV2.S COVID-19 vaccine or a placebo.

The V gene is TRBV19, the J gene TRBJ2-5; D is perhaps TRBD2 (5 bases). There are 13 residues in the CDR3. V was shortened by 7 bases and J by 5 bases, with 14 bases between the two germline ends. Germline values: CDR1 LNHDA, CDR2 SQIVND (reference sequence). CDR3 region: CASKRQPGETQYF. The CDR3 DNA sequence: TGTGCCAGTAAACGGCAGCCGGGGGAGACCCAGTACTTC.

V and J are TRBV7-9 and TRBJ1-2; possible D gene TRBD1, 5 bases. CDR1 is SEHNR and CDR2 is FQNEAQ in the germline V gene (reference sequence). The CDR3 extends over 13 amino acids. V dropped 6 bases and J dropped 9 bases, with 17 bases sitting between them. The CDR3 sequence is CASRHRDELRYTF. The CDR3 DNA sequence: TGTGCCAGCAGACATAGGGACGAACTCCGCTACACCTTC.

This chain joins TRBV20-1 and TRBJ2-1, with 10 bases that match TRBD1. This CDR3 is built from 15 residues. Looked up from germline, CDR1 is DFQATT and CDR2 is SNEGSKA (reference sequence). V shed 5 bases, J shed 5 bases, and the junction held 9 bases outside the gene matches. CDR3 coding DNA: TGCAGTGCTGGTGGGACAGGGGCCGGAAACAATGAGCAGTTCTTC. It encodes CSAGGTGAGNNEQFF.

A single count supports this clone. The chain links TRBV24-1 to TRBJ2-2; 7 nucleotides match TRBD2. The V segment lost 4 bases and the J segment 8 bases; nucleotides outside the gene matches: 6. This CDR3 is built from 14 residues. The germline V gene encodes CDR1 KGHDR and CDR2 SFDVKD. The CDR3 DNA reads TGTGCCACCAGTGACCCGACCGGGAGGGGGGAGCTGTTTTTT. This translates into CATSDPTGRGELFF.

The V gene is TRBV27, the J gene TRBJ1-2, with 9 bases matching TRBD1. Trimming took 6 bases from V and 9 from J; bases not matched to a gene: 11. There are 14 residues in the CDR3. Germline assignment: CDR1 MNHEY and CDR2 SMNVEV (reference sequence). In nucleotides, the CDR3 is TGTGCCAGCAGCTTTACACAGGGGGCAAGTAGCTACACCTTC. This sequence encodes CASSFTQGASSYTF.

The chain joins TRBV9 to TRBJ2-3, with D possibly being TRBD1 or TRBD2 (5 bases each). V shed 0 bases and J shed 3 bases, with 8 bases lying between them. The CDR3 extends over 14 amino acids. CDR1 is SGDLS and CDR2 is YYNGEE in the germline V gene. CDR3 DNA: TGTGCCAGCAGCGTAGCGTGGGGGACAGATACGCAGTATTTT. Its translation is CASSVAWGTDTQYF.

The chain joins TRBV27 to TRBJ2-2; 7 nucleotides line up with TRBD1. V trimming: 2 bases; J trimming: 8 bases; junction bases outside the gene matches: 2. The CDR3 length is 13 residues. Germline-derived CDR1 and CDR2 are MNHEY and SMNVEV (reference sequence). The chain's CDR3 is CASSLTGVGELFF. The DNA of the CDR3 is TGTGCCAGCAGTTTAACAGGGGTAGGGGAGCTGTTTTTT.

This sequence joins TRBV6-6 and TRBJ1-5; unclear D gene. In germline, CDR1 is MNHNY, CDR2 SVGAGI (reference sequence). V was cut by 8 bases and J by 2 bases, with 7 bases left in between. The CDR3 consists of 12 residues. The CDR3 nucleotides are TGTGCCAGCGTCGGGGGCAATCAGCCCCAGCATTTT. Residues: CASVGGNQPQHF.